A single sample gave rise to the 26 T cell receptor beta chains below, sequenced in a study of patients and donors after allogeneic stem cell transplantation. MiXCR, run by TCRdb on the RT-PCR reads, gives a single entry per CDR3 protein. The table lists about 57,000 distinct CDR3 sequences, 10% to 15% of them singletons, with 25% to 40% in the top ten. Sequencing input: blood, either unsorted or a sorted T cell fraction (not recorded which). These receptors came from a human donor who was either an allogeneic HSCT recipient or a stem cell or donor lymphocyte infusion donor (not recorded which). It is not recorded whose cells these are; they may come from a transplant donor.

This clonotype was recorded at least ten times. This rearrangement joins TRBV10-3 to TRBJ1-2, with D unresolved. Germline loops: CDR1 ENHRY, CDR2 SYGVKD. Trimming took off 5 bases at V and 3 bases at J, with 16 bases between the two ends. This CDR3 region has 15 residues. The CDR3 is CAISPDHQADYGYTF. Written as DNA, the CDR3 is TGTGCCATCAGTCCCGATCACCAAGCGGACTATGGCTACACCTTC.

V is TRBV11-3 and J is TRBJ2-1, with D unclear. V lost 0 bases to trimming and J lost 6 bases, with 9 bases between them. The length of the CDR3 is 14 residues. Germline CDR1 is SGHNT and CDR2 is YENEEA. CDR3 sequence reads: CASSLEVSINEQFF. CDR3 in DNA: TGTGCCAGCAGCTTAGAAGTCAGCATCAATGAGCAGTTCTTC.

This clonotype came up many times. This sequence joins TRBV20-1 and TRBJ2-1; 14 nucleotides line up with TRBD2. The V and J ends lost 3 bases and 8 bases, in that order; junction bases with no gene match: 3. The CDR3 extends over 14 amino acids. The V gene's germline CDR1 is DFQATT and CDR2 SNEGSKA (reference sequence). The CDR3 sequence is CSARGLAGVDEQFF. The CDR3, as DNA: TGCAGTGCTAGGGGACTAGCGGGAGTGGATGAGCAGTTCTTC.

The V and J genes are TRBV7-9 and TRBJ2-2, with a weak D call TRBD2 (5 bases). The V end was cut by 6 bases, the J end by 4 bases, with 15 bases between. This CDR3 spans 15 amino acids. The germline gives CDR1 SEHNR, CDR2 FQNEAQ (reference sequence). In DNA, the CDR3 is TGTGCCAGCAGACTAGGTGGGAGCCCCACCGGGGAGCTGTTTTTT. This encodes CASRLGGSPTGELFF.

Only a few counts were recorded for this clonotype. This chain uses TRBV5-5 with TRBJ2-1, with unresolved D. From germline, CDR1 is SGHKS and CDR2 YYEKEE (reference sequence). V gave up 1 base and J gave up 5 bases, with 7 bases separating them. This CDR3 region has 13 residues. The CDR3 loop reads CASSLFSDNEQFF. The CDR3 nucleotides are TGTGCCAGCAGCTTGTTCAGCGACAATGAGCAGTTCTTC.

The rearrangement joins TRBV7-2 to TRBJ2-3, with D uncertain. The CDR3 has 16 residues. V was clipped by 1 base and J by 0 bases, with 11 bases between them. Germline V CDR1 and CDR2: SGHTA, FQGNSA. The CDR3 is CASSLVADVSTDTQYF. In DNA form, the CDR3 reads TGTGCCAGCAGCTTAGTAGCAGATGTAAGCACAGATACGCAGTATTTT.

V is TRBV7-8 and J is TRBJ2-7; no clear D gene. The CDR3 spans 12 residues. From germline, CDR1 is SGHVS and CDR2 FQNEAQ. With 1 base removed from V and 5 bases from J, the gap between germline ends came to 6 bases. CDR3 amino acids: CASSLGGHEQYF. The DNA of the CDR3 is TGTGCCAGCAGCTTAGGAGGCCACGAGCAGTACTTC.

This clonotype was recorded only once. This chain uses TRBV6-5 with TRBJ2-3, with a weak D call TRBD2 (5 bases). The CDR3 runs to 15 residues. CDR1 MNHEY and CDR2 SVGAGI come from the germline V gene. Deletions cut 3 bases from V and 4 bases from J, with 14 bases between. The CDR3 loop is CASSYAAEIADTQYF. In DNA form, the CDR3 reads TGTGCCAGCAGTTATGCAGCGGAGATCGCAGATACGCAGTATTTT.

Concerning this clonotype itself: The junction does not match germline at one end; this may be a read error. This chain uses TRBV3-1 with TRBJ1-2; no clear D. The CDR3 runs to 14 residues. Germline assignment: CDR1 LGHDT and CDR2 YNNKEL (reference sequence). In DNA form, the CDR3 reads TGTGCCAGCAGCCCCTCGGAAGTAAACTATGGCTACGCCTTC. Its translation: CASSPSEVNYGYAF. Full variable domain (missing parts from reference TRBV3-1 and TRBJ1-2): DTAVSQTPKYLVTQMGNDKSIKCEQNLGHDTMYWYKQDSKKFLKIMFSYNNKELIINETVPNRFSPKSPDKAHLNLHINSLELGDSAVYFCASSPSEVNYGYAFGSGTRLTVV.

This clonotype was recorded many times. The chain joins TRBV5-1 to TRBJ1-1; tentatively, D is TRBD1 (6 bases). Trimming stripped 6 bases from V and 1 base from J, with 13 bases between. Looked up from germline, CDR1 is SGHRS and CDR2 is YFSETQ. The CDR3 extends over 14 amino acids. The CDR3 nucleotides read TGCGCCAGCACCCTCTCACAGGGGAACACTGAAGCTTTCTTT. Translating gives CASTLSQGNTEAFF.

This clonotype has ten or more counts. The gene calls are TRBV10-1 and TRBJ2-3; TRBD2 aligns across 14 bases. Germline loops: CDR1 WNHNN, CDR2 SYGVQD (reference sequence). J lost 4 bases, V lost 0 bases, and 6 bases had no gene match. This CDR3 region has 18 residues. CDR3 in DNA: TGCGCCAGCAGTGAGTCAGGGACTAGCGGGAGTGGGGCAGATACGCAGTATTTT. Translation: CASSESGTSGSGADTQYF.

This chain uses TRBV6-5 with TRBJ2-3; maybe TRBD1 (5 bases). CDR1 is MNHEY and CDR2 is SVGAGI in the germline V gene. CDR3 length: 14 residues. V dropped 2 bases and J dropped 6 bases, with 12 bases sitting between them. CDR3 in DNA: TGTGCCAGCAGTTACGATTGGGGCCAGGATACGCAGTATTTT. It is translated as CASSYDWGQDTQYF.

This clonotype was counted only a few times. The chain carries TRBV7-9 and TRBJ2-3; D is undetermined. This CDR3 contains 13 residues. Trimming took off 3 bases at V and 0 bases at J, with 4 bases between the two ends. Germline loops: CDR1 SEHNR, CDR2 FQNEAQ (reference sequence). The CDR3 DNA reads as TGTGCCAGCAGCTTGGCCAGCACAGATACGCAGTATTTT. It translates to CASSLASTDTQYF.

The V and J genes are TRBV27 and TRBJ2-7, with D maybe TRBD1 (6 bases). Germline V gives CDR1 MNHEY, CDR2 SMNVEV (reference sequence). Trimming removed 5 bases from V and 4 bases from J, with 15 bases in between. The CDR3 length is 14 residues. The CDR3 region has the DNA TGTGCCAGCAGTCCCCAGGGGAGAGGTTACGAGCAGTACTTC. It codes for CASSPQGRGYEQYF.

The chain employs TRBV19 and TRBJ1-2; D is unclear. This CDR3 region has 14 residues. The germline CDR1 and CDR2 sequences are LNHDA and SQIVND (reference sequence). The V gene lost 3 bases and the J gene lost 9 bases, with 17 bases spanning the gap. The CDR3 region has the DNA TGTGCCAGTAGTATTGTGGATAACCTGGAGCGCTACACCTTC. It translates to CASSIVDNLERYTF.

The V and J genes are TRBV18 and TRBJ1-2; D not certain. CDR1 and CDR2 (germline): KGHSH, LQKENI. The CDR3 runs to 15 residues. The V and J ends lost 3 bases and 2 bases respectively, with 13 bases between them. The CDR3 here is CASSPNGDRNYGYTF. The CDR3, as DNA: TGTGCCAGCTCACCTAACGGGGATAGGAACTATGGCTACACCTTC.

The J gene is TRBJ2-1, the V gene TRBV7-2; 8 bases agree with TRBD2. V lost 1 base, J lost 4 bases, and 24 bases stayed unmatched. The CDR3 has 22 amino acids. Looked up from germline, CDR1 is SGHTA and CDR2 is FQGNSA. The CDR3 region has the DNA TGTGCCAGCAGCTTAGGAAACAGACTAGCGATCCGTTCGTTGTTCCTATACAATGAGCAGTTCTTC. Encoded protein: CASSLGNRLAIRSLFLYNEQFF.

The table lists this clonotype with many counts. CDR3 loop: CSAPGQGAGEQYF. The CDR3 DNA is TGCAGTGCTCCGGGACAGGGGGCTGGTGAGCAGTACTTC. The chain employs TRBV20-1 and TRBJ2-7; TRBD1 matches 12 bases. V lost 5 bases and J lost 7; bases outside the gene matches: 6. Germline V gene sequence: CDR1 DFQATT, CDR2 SNEGSKA (reference sequence). The CDR3 spans 13 residues.

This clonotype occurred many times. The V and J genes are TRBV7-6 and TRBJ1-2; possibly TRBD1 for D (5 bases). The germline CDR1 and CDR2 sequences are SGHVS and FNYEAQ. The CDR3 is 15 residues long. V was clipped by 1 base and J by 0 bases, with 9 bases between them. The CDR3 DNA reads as TGTGCCAGCAGCTTAGAAGGACACGCTAACTATGGCTACACCTTC. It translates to CASSLEGHANYGYTF. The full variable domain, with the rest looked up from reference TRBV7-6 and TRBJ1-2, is GAGVSQSPRYKVTKRGQDVALRCDPISGHVSLYWYRQALGQGPEFLTYFNYEAQQDKSGLPNDRFSAERPEGSISTLTIQRTEQRDSAMYRCASSLEGHANYGYTFGSGTRLTVV.

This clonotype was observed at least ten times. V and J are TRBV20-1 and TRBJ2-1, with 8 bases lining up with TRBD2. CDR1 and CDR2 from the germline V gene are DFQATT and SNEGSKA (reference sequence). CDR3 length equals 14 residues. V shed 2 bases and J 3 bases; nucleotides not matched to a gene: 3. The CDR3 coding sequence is TGCAGTGCTAGATCTAGCGGGTTCTACAATGAGCAGTTCTTC. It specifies CSARSSGFYNEQFF.

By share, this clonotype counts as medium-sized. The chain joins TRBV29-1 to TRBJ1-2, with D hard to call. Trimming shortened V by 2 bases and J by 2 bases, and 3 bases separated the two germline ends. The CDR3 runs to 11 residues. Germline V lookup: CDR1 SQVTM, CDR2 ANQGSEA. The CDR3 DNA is TGCAGCGTTGAACAGAACTATGGCTACACCTTC. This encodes CSVEQNYGYTF. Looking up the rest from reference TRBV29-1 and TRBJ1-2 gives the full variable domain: SAVISQKPSRDICQRGTSLTIQCQVDSQVTMMFWYRQQPGQSLTLIATANQGSEATYESGFVIDKFPISRPNLTFSTLTVSNMSPEDSSIYLCSVEQNYGYTFGSGTRLTVV.

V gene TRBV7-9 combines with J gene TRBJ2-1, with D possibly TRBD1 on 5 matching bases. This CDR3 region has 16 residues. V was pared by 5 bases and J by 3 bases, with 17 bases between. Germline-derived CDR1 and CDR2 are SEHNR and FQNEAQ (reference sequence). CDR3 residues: CASSQGIGRLYNEQFF. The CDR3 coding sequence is TGTGCCAGCAGCCAGGGCATAGGGCGGCTCTACAATGAGCAGTTCTTC.

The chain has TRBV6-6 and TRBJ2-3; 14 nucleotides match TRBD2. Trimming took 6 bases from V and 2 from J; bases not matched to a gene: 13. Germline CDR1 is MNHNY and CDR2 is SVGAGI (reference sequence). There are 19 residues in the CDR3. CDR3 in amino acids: CASRLFGTSGSSSTDTQYF. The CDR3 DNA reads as TGTGCCAGCAGGTTATTCGGGACTAGCGGGAGCTCTTCCACAGATACGCAGTATTTT.

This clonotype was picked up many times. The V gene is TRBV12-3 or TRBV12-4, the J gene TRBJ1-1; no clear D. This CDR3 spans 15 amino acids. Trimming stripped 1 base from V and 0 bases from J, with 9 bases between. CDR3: CASSLVGGMNTEAFF. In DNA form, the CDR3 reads TGTGCCAGCAGTTTAGTGGGCGGTATGAACACTGAAGCTTTCTTT.

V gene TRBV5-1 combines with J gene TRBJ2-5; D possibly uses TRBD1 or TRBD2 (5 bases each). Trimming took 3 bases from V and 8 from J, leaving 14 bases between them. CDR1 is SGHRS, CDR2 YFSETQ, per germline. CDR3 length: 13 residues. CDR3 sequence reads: CASSYRDVDTQYF. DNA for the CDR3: TGCGCCAGCAGCTACCGGGACGTGGATACCCAGTACTTC.

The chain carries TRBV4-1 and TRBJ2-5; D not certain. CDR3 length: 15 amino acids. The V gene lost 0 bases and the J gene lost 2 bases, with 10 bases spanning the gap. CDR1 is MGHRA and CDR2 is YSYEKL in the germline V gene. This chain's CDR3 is CASSQDPKGQETQYF. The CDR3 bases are TGCGCCAGCAGCCAAGATCCAAAGGGACAAGAGACCCAGTACTTC.